This TCR beta chain was observed in a study of technical replicates of blood from a handful of donors (dated by TCRdb to between 2016 and 2019). Libraries came from the immunoSEQ multiplex PCR assay. TCRdb stores this immuneACCESS table with in-frame sequences only. Part of the clones is absent; in the studies checked, under half of the shortfall reflects unresolved V genes, and no reason is known for the rest. A total of tens of thousands of clones appear in this sample, roughly 92% of them only once. The top ten constitute around 0.21% of the sample. A remark on this clone: Its antigen specificity is not known. No quality values exist for individual bases; no much larger clone is one base distant.

V trim: 4 bases; J trim: 0 bases; unmatched bases: 7. From a lookup of the germline V gene, CDR1 and CDR2 are SGDLS and YYNGEE. From cysteine to phenylalanine, the CDR3 is 16 amino acids long. The DNA shown is the 48-base CDR3, in frame from base 1. The specimen sequenced was T cells isolated from PBMCs. The TCR originated in a human donor in good health. The chain uses TRBV9 and TRBJ1-5; TRBD1 aligns with 7 central bases. The DNA sequence is as follows: TGTGCCAGCAGCAGTGGGACAGCCGATAGCAATCAGCCCCAGCATTTT. This encodes CASSSGTADSNQPQHF.